This T cell receptor (beta chain) came from a study of T cell responses to AZD1222 COVID-19 vaccine (dated by TCRdb to the early 2020s). As for the study more broadly: AZD1222 recipients whose second dose came at about 4 weeks and those whose second dose came at about 12 weeks were combined into one group, since spike-specific TCR depth and breadth did not differ between the two schedules. A total of 230 to 250 trial participants underwent TCR sequencing, of whom about 210 received two doses of AZD1222 and about 25 received two doses of the MenACWY control vaccine. Trial participants were enrolled by age into 18-55, 56-69 and 70-plus year subgroups, with roughly 150, 30 and 60 TCR-sequenced participants respectively.

General conclusions and limits of the study: In the small 56-69-year group, the increase in depth fell short of significance, most likely because of low power. Participants were mostly white British and included more females than males, and it was suggested by the authors that clonal diversity may have been underestimated. After two AZD1222 doses, spike-specific TCR breadth and depth were significantly higher than at day 0 and than in MenACWY recipients. Conclusions about previously exposed vaccinees are limited because only five to seven AZD1222 recipients were SARS-CoV-2 seropositive at baseline. Vaccine-associated CD4 TCRs spanned the whole spike protein, with dominant responses in regions 160-218 and 743-854. Because no samples from the day 14 peak response were available, repertoires could be characterized only after the peak T cell response. Epitopes outside the regions mutated in the B.1.351 and B.1.1.7 variants were reportedly recognized by nearly half of the unique spike-specific TCRs.

CDR1 and CDR2 were assigned from the germline V gene (reference sequence) as LNHDA and SQIVND. From the cysteine up to the phenylalanine, the CDR3 has a length of 13 residues. Only the CDR3 part of the read is kept: 39 bases, read in frame from the first base. V was cut back by 11 bases and J by 6 bases, leaving a gap of 19 bases between them. Of note for this clone: The antigen it binds to is not known. There are no base qualities to consult, and no much larger clone falls within one base.

The CDR3 regions of human TCRbeta chains were analyzed by immunosequencing. The study's own analysis went as follows. Repertoire TCRs were checked for matches against a reference library of SARS-CoV-2-specific TCRs that had been generated using the MIRA antigen-specificity platform. Breadth was defined as the fraction of unique TCRs that were SARS-CoV-2-associated. Depth was defined as the fraction of total T cells that were SARS-CoV-2-associated. Using the MIRA data, every spike-specific TCR was mapped to the spike region that the TCR reacted to and assigned to either a CD4 or a CD8 class. Log10-transformed breadth and depth values were compared by one-way ANOVA with Sidak's multiple comparisons tests. TCRdb limited this immuneACCESS table to in-frame rearrangements with V and J called. A share of clones is missing; checked studies link under half to unresolved V genes, and the rest is unexplained. The V and J calls and clone size are taken from that table; D and trimming were inferred from the DNA. In all, the sample holds some 130,000 clones, and nearly 95% of those were seen once. The ten largest clones capture 5% to 5.5% of the sample.

The sample's time point, from its label and the paper: baseline before first vaccination. Vaccinee samples came from UK trials COV001 and COV002, including a single-blind randomized controlled phase 2/3 trial of AZD1222 (ChAdOx1 nCoV-19) in healthy adults. Trial participant PBMC samples were collected at day 0 and day 28 after the second dose for TCRbeta chain sequencing. This material consisted of peripheral blood, taken on day 0 of AZD1222 vaccination. This sequence was found in an adult in good health. The V gene is TRBV19 and the J gene is TRBJ1-2; no D gene is confidently identified. The sequence in DNA is TGTGCCTCAACCTCAAGGGAAGGAGATGGCTACACCTTC. The encoded protein is CASTSREGDGYTF.